The clone carrying this T cell receptor (beta chain) came up a few times. Sequencing used cDNA as its template, made by extracting RNA and reverse transcribing it. The protocol was immunoSEQ multiplex PCR, while the TCRdb copy is restricted to in-frame clones and leaves out a portion. The data show about 97,000 clones, roughly two fifths seen once. CDR1 is SGHRS and CDR2 is YFSETQ in the germline V gene. The J segment lost 8 bases and the V segment lost 3 bases, leaving 16 bases of the junction unmatched. This CDR3 is 16 amino acids long. This specimen belongs to a study of CD8+ T cells in alopecia areata.

Sequenced material: CD4+ T cells sorted from blood. The clonotype comes from a human donor with alopecia areata. The chain carries TRBV5-1 and TRBJ1-2; 7 nucleotides line up with TRBD1. The CDR3 nucleotides are TGCGCCAGCAGCTGGACACCGGTCGGGACAGAGCAAGGCTACACCTTC. The encoded protein is CASSWTPVGTEQGYTF.